This T cell receptor beta chain was sequenced in a study of T cell responses to AZD1222 COVID-19 vaccine. Sequencing was performed with immunoSEQ multiplex PCR; in TCRdb, only in-frame clones are kept and a portion is missing. The sample has over 95,000 clones, about four fifths seen once. Germline loops: CDR1 SGHAT, CDR2 FQNNGV. V shed 5 bases and J 1 base; nucleotides not matched to a gene: 8. The CDR3 contains 16 residues. The rearrangement joins TRBV11-2 to TRBJ1-1, with 9 bases identical to TRBD1. Sequenced material: peripheral blood, taken 28 days after the second AZD1222 dose. The TCR comes from an adult who received the AZD1222 COVID-19 vaccine. The CDR3 here is CASSRDRVFKNTEAFF. As DNA, the CDR3 is TGTGCCAGCAGCCGGGACAGGGTCTTTAAGAACACTGAAGCTTTCTTT.